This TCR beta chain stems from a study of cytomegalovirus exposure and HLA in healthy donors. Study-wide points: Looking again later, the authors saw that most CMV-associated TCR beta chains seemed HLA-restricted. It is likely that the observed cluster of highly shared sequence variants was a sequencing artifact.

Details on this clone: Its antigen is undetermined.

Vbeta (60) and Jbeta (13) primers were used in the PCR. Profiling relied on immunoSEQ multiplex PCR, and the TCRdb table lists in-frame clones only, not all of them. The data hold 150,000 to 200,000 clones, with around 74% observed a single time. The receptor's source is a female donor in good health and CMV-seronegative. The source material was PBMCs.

CDR3 protein: CASSQDQGYEQYF. For the CDR3, the DNA is TGCGCCAGCAGCCAAGATCAGGGATACGAGCAGTACTTC. The chain couples TRBV4-3 to TRBJ2-7, with D perhaps matching TRBD1 (5 bases). CDR3 length: 13 residues. Germline V gene data show CDR1 as LGHNA and CDR2 as YSLEER. Trimming took off 0 bases at V and 4 bases at J, with 7 bases between the two ends.